This TCR beta chain was sequenced in a study of blood T cell repertoires in COVID-19. This clone was seen a handful of times. The same CDR3 is also encoded by other DNA sequences in this sample. Germline CDR1 SGHTA, CDR2 FQGTGA. This CDR3 has 13 residues. Trimming pared 0 bases from V and 6 bases from J, leaving 6 bases between. Assignment of participants to cohorts was predicated upon participant-reported clinical history. What the recovered Cohort 3 donors had was two negative PCRs, clearance, or symptom resolution. The assay was immunoSEQ multiplex PCR, and TCRdb's table has in-frame clones only and misses some. The repertoire consists of about 330,000 clones, with about 87% occurring once and the leading ten covering about 5%.

The TCR sequence derives from a man younger than 45 who had recovered from COVID-19. The gene calls are TRBV7-3 and TRBJ1-5; no firm D call. The specimen was PBMCs or T cells enriched from blood (not recorded which). CDR3 protein: CASSLTEGQPQHF. CDR3 in DNA: TGTGCCAGCAGCTTAACGGAGGGTCAGCCCCAGCATTTT.